This T cell receptor beta chain is from a study of shared T cell receptors in the human thymus. Germline V gene lookup returns CDR1 GTSNPN and CDR2 SVGIG (reference sequence). There are 14 residues in the CDR3. Between the trimmed V and J ends, which lost 3 bases and 4 bases, there was a span of 13 bases. Using immunoSEQ multiplex PCR, the repertoire was profiled, and TCRdb retains in-frame clones only, with some absent. The data show fewer than 700,000 clones, 88% seen once. The same sample was also used in a study of human thymus T cells.

The specimen sequenced was thymocytes. The clonotype comes from a boy less than two years old with a congenital heart defect. V is TRBV30 and J is TRBJ2-1; no reliable D call. The CDR3 nucleotides are TGTGCCTGGAGCTCCACCTCTCGGTACAATGAGCAGTTCTTC. Encoded protein: CAWSSTSRYNEQFF.